This TCR beta chain appears in the sequencing data of a study of CD8 T cells in Susac syndrome. Reverse transcription of about 0.5 to 1 ug RNA was carried out with random hexamers. TCRdb reprocessed the immunoSEQ multiplex PCR reads via MiXCR and lists one record per CDR3 protein. In the table there are some 150,000 distinct CDR3 sequences, 95% of which are singletons. CDR3 length: 14 residues. Trimming cost V 5 bases and J 6 bases, with 13 bases left between them. Looked up from germline, CDR1 is SEHNR and CDR2 is FQNEAQ (reference sequence). The V and J genes are TRBV7-9 and TRBJ2-2; D ambiguous. The TCR originated in a human donor with Susac syndrome. The sample consisted of CD4+ T cells from PBMCs. CDR3: CASSPMTEAGELFF. CDR3 coding DNA: TGTGCCAGCAGCCCCATGACCGAGGCCGGGGAGCTGTTTTTT.